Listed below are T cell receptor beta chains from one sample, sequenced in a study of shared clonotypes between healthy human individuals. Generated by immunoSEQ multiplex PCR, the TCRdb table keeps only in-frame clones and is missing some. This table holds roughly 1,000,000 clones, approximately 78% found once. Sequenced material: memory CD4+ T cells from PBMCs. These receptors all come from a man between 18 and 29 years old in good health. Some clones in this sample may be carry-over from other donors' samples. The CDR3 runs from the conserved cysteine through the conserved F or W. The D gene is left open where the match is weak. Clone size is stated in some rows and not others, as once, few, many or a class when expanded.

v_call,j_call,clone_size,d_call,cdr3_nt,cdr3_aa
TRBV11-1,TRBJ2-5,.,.,TGTGCCAGCAGCTCACCGGGACCAGAGACCCAGTACTTC,CASSSPGPETQYF
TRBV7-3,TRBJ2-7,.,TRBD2,TGTGCCAGCAGCGTTACAGCGGGAGTATCCGAGCAGTACTTC,CASSVTAGVSEQYF
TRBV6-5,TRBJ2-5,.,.,TGTGCCAGCAGTTCCCTCACCCGCAGGGAGACCCAGTACTTC,CASSSLTRRETQYF
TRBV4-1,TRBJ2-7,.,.,TGCGCCAGCAGCCGGACAGAGAGCTACGAGCAGTACTTC,CASSRTESYEQYF
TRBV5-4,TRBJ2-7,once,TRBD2,TGTGCCAGCAGCCGAAGTACTAGCGGGAGCTCCTACGAGCAGTACTTC,CASSRSTSGSSYEQYF
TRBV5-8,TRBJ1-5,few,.,TGTGCCAGCAGCTTACAGGCCTTTCAGCCCCAGCATTTT,CASSLQAFQPQHF
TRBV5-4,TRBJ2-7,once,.,TGTGCCAGCAGCCCAGAAGGACATCCCCCCTGGGCCGAGCAGTACTTC,CASSPEGHPPWAEQYF
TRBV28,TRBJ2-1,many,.,TGTGCCAGCAGTTCTCGACAGTTCTACAATGAGCAGTTCTTC,CASSSRQFYNEQFF
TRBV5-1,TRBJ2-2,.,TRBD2,TGCGCCAGCAGCTTGGAGGGACTAGCATCCGGGGAGCTGTTTTTT,CASSLEGLASGELFF
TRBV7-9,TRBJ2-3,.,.,TGTGCCAGCAGCCTCTCAGGGACGGATACGCAGTATTTT,CASSLSGTDTQYF
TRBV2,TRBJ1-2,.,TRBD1,TGTGCCAGCAGTGGACCTCCGGGACAGGGGATGGGCGATGGCTACACCTTC,CASSGPPGQGMGDGYTF
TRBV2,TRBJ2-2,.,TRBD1,TGTGCCAGCAGCCGGGGACAGGCGAACACCGGGGAGCTGTTTTTT,CASSRGQANTGELFF
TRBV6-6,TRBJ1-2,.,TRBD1,TGTGCCAGCAGTTACCCCGGGACAGGGTACGGCTACACCTTC,CASSYPGTGYGYTF
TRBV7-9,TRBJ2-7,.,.,TGTGCCAGCAGCGCCGCTTCTAGCGAAAGTTCGCTATACGAGCAGTACTTC,CASSAASSESSLYEQYF
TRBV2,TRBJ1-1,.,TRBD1,TGTGCCGGCGACAGGGGGACTGAAGCTTTCTTT,CAGDRGTEAFF
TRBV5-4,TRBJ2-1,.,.,TGTGCCAGCAGCCGAAGTCTTATCGCCAAACACAATGAGCAGTTCTTC,CASSRSLIAKHNEQFF
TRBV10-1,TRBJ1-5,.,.,TGCGCCAGCAGTGAGGGTCAGTCAAATCAGCCCCAGCATTTT,CASSEGQSNQPQHF
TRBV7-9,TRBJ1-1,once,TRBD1,TGTGCCAGCAGCTACGACAGGGAGCACACTGAAGCTTTCTTT,CASSYDREHTEAFF
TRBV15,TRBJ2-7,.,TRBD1,TGTGCCACCAGCGAGAGAACAGGGGAATCGCAATACGAGCAGTACTTC,CATSERTGESQYEQYF
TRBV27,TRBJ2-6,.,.,TGTGCCAGCAGCCTTCGAGACTCTGGGGCCAACGTCCTGACTTTC,CASSLRDSGANVLTF
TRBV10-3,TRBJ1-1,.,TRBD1,TGTGCCATCAGTGAGTCGGGACAGAAGAACACTGAAGCTTTCTTT,CAISESGQKNTEAFF
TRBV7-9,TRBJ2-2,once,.,TGTGCCAGCAGCTTAGTACTCGGGGGCCACACCGGGGAGCTGTTTTTT,CASSLVLGGHTGELFF
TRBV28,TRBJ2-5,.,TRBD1,TGTGCCAGCAGCTCGCCTACAGGGGCCTCAGAGACCCAGTACTTC,CASSSPTGASETQYF
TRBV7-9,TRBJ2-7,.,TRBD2,TGTGCCAGCAGCCCGACTAGCGGAACCTACGAGCAGTACTTC,CASSPTSGTYEQYF
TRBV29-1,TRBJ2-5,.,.,TGCAGCGTTGTGGGGGTTCAAGAGACCCAGTACTTC,CSVVGVQETQYF
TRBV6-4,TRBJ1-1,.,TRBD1,TGTGCCAGCAGCAAAACAGGGGTCACTGAAGCTTTCTTT,CASSKTGVTEAFF
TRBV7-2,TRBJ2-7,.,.,TGTGCCAGCAGCTTACAGCAGACATACGAGCAGTACTTC,CASSLQQTYEQYF
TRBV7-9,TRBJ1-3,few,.,TGTGCCAGCAGCTATTCCAGTACTGGAAACACCATATATTTT,CASSYSSTGNTIYF
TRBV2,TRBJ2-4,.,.,TGTGCCAGCAGTGGTACCATTCAGTACTTC,CASSGTIQYF
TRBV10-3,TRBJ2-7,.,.,TGTGCCATCAGTGGGTTACAGGGGGGGGAGCAGTACTTC,CAISGLQGGEQYF
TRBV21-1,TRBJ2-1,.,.,TGTGCCAGCAGCATCCCCGCGCCCGGCTACAATGAGCAGTTCTTC,CASSIPAPGYNEQFF
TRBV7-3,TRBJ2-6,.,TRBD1,TGTGCCACCCGACAGGGAACGGCCAACGTCCTGACTTTC,CATRQGTANVLTF
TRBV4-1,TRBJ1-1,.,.,TGCGCCAGCAGCCAAACCCCCTCCGGGGCGTCGAACACTGAAGCTTTCTTT,CASSQTPSGASNTEAFF
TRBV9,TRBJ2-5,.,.,TGTGCCAGCAGCGCATACAGCAACCAAGAGACCCAGTACTTC,CASSAYSNQETQYF
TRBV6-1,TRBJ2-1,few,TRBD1,TGTGCCAGCAGTGAAAGAGGGACAGGAAACAATGAGCAGTTCTTC,CASSERGTGNNEQFF
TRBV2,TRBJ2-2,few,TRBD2,TGTGCCAGCACTAGGCGGGGGGACACCGGGGAGCTGTTTTTT,CASTRRGDTGELFF
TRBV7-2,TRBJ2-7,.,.,TGTGCCAGCAGCCCCCAGCAGGACGAGCAGTACTTC,CASSPQQDEQYF
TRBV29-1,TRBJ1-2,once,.,TGCAGCGTTGACCGGGCCGATGGCTACACCTTC,CSVDRADGYTF
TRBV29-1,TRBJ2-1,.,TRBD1,TGCAGCGTTGGAGGAACAGGGGGTTGGGGTGAGCAGTTCTTC,CSVGGTGGWGEQFF
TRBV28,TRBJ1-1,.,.,TGTGCCAGCAGGGCGACCGGGACAATTTTTAAAGCTTTCTTT,CASRATGTIFKAFF
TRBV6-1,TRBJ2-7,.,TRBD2,TGTGCCAGCAGTGAACAAGAGCGGGAAGACTACGAGCAGTACTTC,CASSEQEREDYEQYF
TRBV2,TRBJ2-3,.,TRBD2,TGTGCCAGCTACGGACTAGCGGGAGCCACAGATACGCAGTATTTT,CASYGLAGATDTQYF
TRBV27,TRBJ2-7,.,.,TGTGCCAGCAGTCCCCGGGGCCCCGGTTACGAGCAGTACTTC,CASSPRGPGYEQYF
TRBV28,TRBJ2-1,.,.,TGTGCCAGCACCGGGGATGTAGCGGTGTCCTACAATGAGCAGTTCTTC,CASTGDVAVSYNEQFF
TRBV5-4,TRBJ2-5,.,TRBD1,TGTGCCAGCAGCAGTGGACGGGACAGGAACAATCAAGAGACCCAGTACTTC,CASSSGRDRNNQETQYF
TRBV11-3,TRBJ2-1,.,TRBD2,TGTGCCAGCAGCTTGGGAGGGGAGTATGAGCAGTTCTTC,CASSLGGEYEQFF
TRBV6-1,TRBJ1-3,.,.,TGTGCCAGCTACAAATCCACAGGAAACACCATATATTTT,CASYKSTGNTIYF
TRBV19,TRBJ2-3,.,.,TGTGCCAGTAGTATAAGAAGGGGATTAGATACGCAGTATTTT,CASSIRRGLDTQYF
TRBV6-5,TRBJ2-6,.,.,TGTGCCAGCAGTTACCGTGGTGCTGGGGCCAACGTCCTGACTTTC,CASSYRGAGANVLTF
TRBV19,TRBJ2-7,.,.,TGTGCCAGTAGTCGGACGCCAGAGGAGATTAAGCAGTACTTC,CASSRTPEEIKQYF
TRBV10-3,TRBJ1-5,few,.,TGTGCCATCAGTGAGACAGGGACTGATCAGCCCCAGCATTTT,CAISETGTDQPQHF
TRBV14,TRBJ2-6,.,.,TGTGCCAGCAGCCAATTCGGACACTTCTCTGGGGCCAACGTCCTGACTTTC,CASSQFGHFSGANVLTF
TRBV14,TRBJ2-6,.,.,TGTGCCAGCAGCCAAATGGGGGCCTCTGGGGCCAACGTCCTGACTTTC,CASSQMGASGANVLTF
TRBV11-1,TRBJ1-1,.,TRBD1,TGTGCCAGCAGCTTATACGGGACAGGGGAAGCTTTCTTT,CASSLYGTGEAFF
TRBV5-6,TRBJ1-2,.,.,TGTGCCAGCAGCCCTAAAACCAGGGACTGGTATGGCTACACCTTC,CASSPKTRDWYGYTF
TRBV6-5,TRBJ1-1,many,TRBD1,TGTGCCAGCAGCCGCGACAGGGATGGTACTGAAGCTTTCTTT,CASSRDRDGTEAFF
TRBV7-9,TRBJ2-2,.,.,TGTGCCAGCAGCTTAATGGTGACCGGGGAGCTGTTTTTT,CASSLMVTGELFF